Below are 20 T cell receptor beta chains sequenced from a single sample in a study of lymphopenia after photon versus proton radiotherapy. The table came from immunoSEQ multiplex PCR; TCRdb's copy has only in-frame clones and leaves some out. Among thousands of clones listed, approximately 88% were seen once. Sequenced material: peripheral blood, taken from a patient treated with photon-based radiotherapy. The receptors come from a man older than 75 with cholangiocarcinoma.

V gene TRBV5-1 combines with J gene TRBJ2-1; D remains ambiguous. CDR3 length equals 15 residues. Germline CDR1 and CDR2: SGHRS and YFSETQ. V gave up 6 bases and J gave up 8 bases, with 21 bases separating them. CDR3 residues: CASKFRATLWDEQFF. The CDR3 region has the DNA TGCGCCAGCAAGTTCCGGGCCACCTTATGGGATGAGCAGTTCTTC.

The V and J genes are TRBV14 and TRBJ2-7; either TRBD1 or TRBD2 may fit D (6 bases each). V gave up 4 bases and J gave up 9 bases, with 22 bases separating them. This CDR3 is 15 amino acids long. Germline V CDR1 and CDR2: SGHDN, FVKESK. In nucleotides, the CDR3 is TGTGCCAGCAGCCCCTCGGTAGGGGGGTTTACGGGGCAGTACTTC. This gives the protein CASSPSVGGFTGQYF.

The CDR3 reads CASSLDKSGYTF. The CDR3 DNA sequence: TGTGCCAGCAGCTTGGACAAATCGGGCTACACCTTC. This rearrangement joins TRBV7-9 to TRBJ1-2; perhaps TRBD1 as D (5 bases). There are 12 residues in the CDR3. The V gene's germline CDR1 is SEHNR and CDR2 FQNEAQ (reference sequence). The V and J ends lost 3 bases and 8 bases respectively, with 10 bases between them.

V usage is TRBV2 and J usage is TRBJ2-4; no clear D. Germline-derived CDR1 and CDR2 are SNHLY and FYNNEI. The CDR3 is made up of 14 amino acids. Trimming took 5 bases from V and 5 from J, leaving 13 bases between them. CDR3 protein: CASSKADPENIQYF. The CDR3 nucleotides read TGTGCCAGCAGTAAGGCCGACCCGGAAAACATTCAGTACTTC.

V is TRBV30 and J is TRBJ2-1; 12 bases agree with TRBD1. Germline trimming cut 1 base from V and 0 bases from J; bases unmatched to any gene: 16. CDR1 is GTSNPN and CDR2 is SVGIG in the germline V gene (reference sequence). CDR3 length: 21 residues. The CDR3 region is CAWSGRDRGPSGESSYNEQFF. CDR3 DNA: TGTGCCTGGAGTGGTAGGGACAGGGGGCCTAGCGGGGAGAGCTCCTACAATGAGCAGTTCTTC.

This clone appeared a single time. The chain couples TRBV19 to TRBJ2-7; TRBD1 agrees at 10 bases. The germline V gene encodes CDR1 LNHDA and CDR2 SQIVND (reference sequence). The CDR3 consists of 15 residues. V trimming: 5 bases; J trimming: 4 bases; junction bases outside the gene matches: 8. The CDR3 reads CASSPRGTGVYEQYF. The DNA of the CDR3 is TGTGCCAGTAGTCCGCGCGGGACAGGGGTATACGAGCAGTACTTC.

The rearrangement joins TRBV4-1 to TRBJ2-7, with TRBD2 matching over 16 bases. Germline trimming cut 4 bases from V and 1 base from J; bases unmatched to any gene: 7. The CDR3 is 18 amino acids. The germline V gene encodes CDR1 MGHRA and CDR2 YSYEKL. CDR3 nucleotide sequence: TGCGCCAGCAGCCTCCGGGGACTAGCGGGGGGGCTGTCCTACGAGCAGTACTTC. Translating it yields CASSLRGLAGGLSYEQYF.

The chain joins TRBV6-6 to TRBJ2-5; 10 positions match TRBD1. The CDR3 totals 13 residues. After removal of 6 bases from V and 4 bases from J, the junction contained 2 bases not matched to a gene. Germline CDR1 MNHNY, CDR2 SVGAGI (reference sequence). DNA for the CDR3: TGTGCCAGCAGCGACAGGGGGCGAGAGACCCAGTACTTC. Translating it yields CASSDRGRETQYF.

V and J are TRBV28 and TRBJ1-6, with D possibly being TRBD1 (6 bases). V was cut by 7 bases and J by 0 bases, with 16 bases left in between. Germline CDR1 is MDHEN and CDR2 is SYDVKM. This CDR3 spans 17 amino acids. The CDR3 region has the DNA TGTGCCAGCATAGGGGGGCGGGGCAGCTCCTATAATTCACCCCTCCACTTT. Amino acids: CASIGGRGSSYNSPLHF.

This chain joins TRBV5-1 and TRBJ1-3; TRBD1 might be the D (5 bases). Germline CDR1 SGHRS, CDR2 YFSETQ. V gave up 7 bases and J gave up 0 bases, with 11 bases separating them. The CDR3 has 14 residues. DNA for the CDR3: TGCGCCAGCCGGGACTCCGGCTCTGGAAACACCATATATTTT. Amino acids: CASRDSGSGNTIYF.

The chain links TRBV5-1 to TRBJ1-1, with 9 positions matching TRBD1. CDR1 and CDR2 from the germline V gene are SGHRS and YFSETQ. The CDR3 loop spans 14 amino acids. V gave up 4 bases and J gave up 5 bases; unmatched junction bases: 6. Here the CDR3 DNA reads TGCGCCAGCAGCCCCGGACAGGGGTCGACTGAAGCTTTCTTT. Encoded protein: CASSPGQGSTEAFF.

This clone appeared once. The chain joins TRBV5-1 to TRBJ1-2; maybe TRBD1 (6 bases). V lost 4 bases and J 6 bases, leaving 10 bases between the germline ends. The CDR3 is made up of 12 amino acids. Germline V gene sequence: CDR1 SGHRS, CDR2 YFSETQ. CDR3 residues: CASSQNRDGYTF. The CDR3 bases are TGCGCCAGCAGCCAGAACAGGGATGGCTACACCTTC.

J is TRBJ2-7 and V is TRBV11-2; 7 bases line up with TRBD1. CDR3 length equals 14 residues. The germline CDR1 and CDR2 sequences are SGHAT and FQNNGV. V lost 5 bases, J lost 3 bases, and 7 bases stayed unmatched. The chain's CDR3 is CASSRIQGNYEQYF. DNA of the CDR3: TGTGCCAGCAGCCGAATACAGGGGAACTACGAGCAGTACTTC.

The chain is built from TRBV7-6 and TRBJ1-5, with unresolved D. Germline V gives CDR1 SGHVS, CDR2 FNYEAQ. CDR3 length equals 14 residues. Between the trimmed V and J ends, which lost 4 bases and 3 bases, there was a span of 10 bases. CDR3 protein: CASSSNGYNQPQHF. The DNA of the CDR3 is TGTGCCAGCAGCTCCAACGGGTACAATCAGCCCCAGCATTTT.

This clone was picked up a small number of times. V gene TRBV29-1 combines with J gene TRBJ2-3, with TRBD2 as a possible D gene (5 bases). V lost 2 bases and J 4 bases, leaving 7 bases between the germline ends. The CDR3 runs to 12 residues. Germline CDR1 is SQVTM and CDR2 is ANQGSEA. CDR3 coding DNA: TGCAGCGTTGAACGGGGAGCAGATACGCAGTATTTT. This sequence encodes CSVERGADTQYF.

Written as DNA, the CDR3 is TGTGCCAGCAGTTTAATGTTTGGGGGGAAGGAGACCCAGTACTTC. It codes for CASSLMFGGKETQYF. The V and J genes are TRBV28 and TRBJ2-5; possibly TRBD2 for D (6 bases). Between the trimmed V and J ends, which lost 2 bases and 5 bases, there was a span of 15 bases. Germline lookup yields CDR1 MDHEN and CDR2 SYDVKM. This CDR3 has 15 amino acids. Supplemented by reference TRBV28 and TRBJ2-5, the full variable domain reads DVKVTQSSRYLVKRTGEKVFLECVQDMDHENMFWYRQDPGLGLRLIYFSYDVKMKEKGDIPEGYSVSREKKERFSLILESASTNQTSMYLCASSLMFGGKETQYFGPGTRLLVL.

The gene calls are TRBV27 and TRBJ1-2, with D possibly being TRBD1 (5 bases). V was clipped by 2 bases and J by 7 bases, with 8 bases between them. CDR3 length: 12 residues. CDR1 is MNHEY and CDR2 is SMNVEV in the germline V gene (reference sequence). CDR3 in amino acids: CASSLRGTGYTF. CDR3 sequence (DNA): TGTGCCAGCAGTTTACGGGGGACTGGCTACACCTTC.

This clone was found once. This chain links TRBV9 with TRBJ1-3, with no clear D. The V and J ends lost 9 bases and 8 bases respectively, with 15 bases between them. CDR1 is SGDLS and CDR2 is YYNGEE in the germline V gene. This CDR3 has 12 amino acids. In DNA, the CDR3 is TGTGCCATCTACGGTTTGTGGTACACCATATATTTT. It yields the protein CAIYGLWYTIYF.

This clone was counted between two and nine times. The chain uses TRBV5-1 and TRBJ1-2; D is unclear. V gave up 0 bases and J gave up 6 bases, with 12 bases separating them. Per germline, CDR1 SGHRS and CDR2 YFSETQ. The CDR3 is 14 residues long. The CDR3 DNA reads TGCGCCAGCAGCTTGGAGGCCCGCGGAGATGGCTACACCTTC. Protein product: CASSLEARGDGYTF.

The J gene is TRBJ2-2, the V gene TRBV7-8, with D unclear. The CDR3 is 16 amino acids. The V gene lost 2 bases and the J gene lost 1 base, with 11 bases spanning the gap. Germline CDR1 is SGHVS and CDR2 is FQNEAQ. CDR3 in DNA: TGTGCCAGCAGCTTAACACTTTATAAGAACACCGGGGAGCTGTTTTTT. This codes for CASSLTLYKNTGELFF.